This is a list of T cell receptor beta chains from one sample in a study of T cells after yellow fever vaccination. In TCRdb, the 5' RACE reads were re-called with MiXCR into one record per CDR3 protein. The table has some 300,000 distinct CDR3 sequences, 8.7% seen once. This sample comprised CD4+ T cells sorted from PBMCs, obtained 5 days after the yellow fever booster vaccination. The receptors come from a young man who received the YFV17D yellow fever vaccine. Each CDR3 is given with its conserved first and last residue. D genes are given only for firm matches. The size field is filled for only some rows; it gives once, few, many or a size class.

j_call,clone_size,d_call,v_call,cdr3_nt,cdr3_aa
TRBJ2-1,many,NA,TRBV6-5,TGTGCCAGCAGCCCACTTCCTAGCGCCTTCGCCTACAATGAGCAGTTCTTC,CASSPLPSAFAYNEQFF
TRBJ1-2,few,NA,TRBV2,TGTGCCAGCGGGGGTACGGGTACGGGTGGCTACACCTTC,CASGGTGTGGYTF
TRBJ2-7,few,NA,TRBV6-5,TGTGCCAGCAGTTACGGACGGGCCTACGAGCAGTACTTC,CASSYGRAYEQYF
TRBJ2-1,few,TRBD2,TRBV11-1,TGTGCCAGCAGCCACTCCCAACGGGGGGGCTATGAGCAGTTCTTC,CASSHSQRGGYEQFF
TRBJ1-3,few,NA,TRBV5-1,TGCGCCAGCAGCTTGGGATGGGGACTTGGAAACACCATATATTTT,CASSLGWGLGNTIYF
TRBJ2-5,many,NA,TRBV6-2/TRBV6-3,TGTGCCAGCGGGGCGGGGGCTCCTTGGACCCAGTACTTC,CASGAGAPWTQYF
TRBJ1-2,NA,NA,TRBV5-1,TGCGCCAGCAGCCCGACCCCGACAGGTACGAGGTATGGCTACACCTTC,CASSPTPTGTRYGYTF
TRBJ2-7,many,NA,TRBV27,TGTGCCAGCAGGGGGGCAGCCAACCACGAGCAGTACTTC,CASRGAANHEQYF
TRBJ1-2,NA,NA,TRBV24-1,TGTGCCACCAGTGATTTGAGGGGGGGCTATGGCTACACCTTC,CATSDLRGGYGYTF
TRBJ2-3,NA,NA,TRBV3-1,TGTGCCAGTAGCCTACTAGGGCTTACGCAGTATTTT,CASSLLGLTQYF
TRBJ2-3,few,TRBD2,TRBV20-1,TGCAGTGCCCAGCGGGGGAGCACAGATACGCAGTATTTT,CSAQRGSTDTQYF
TRBJ2-3,few,TRBD2,TRBV12-3/TRBV12-4,TGTGCCAGCAGTCGGACTAGCGGGGCTGATACGCAGTATTTT,CASSRTSGADTQYF
TRBJ1-5,many,NA,TRBV7-2,TGTGCCAGCACCCGGGTCCGGGGGAGGAATCAGCCCCAGCATTTT,CASTRVRGRNQPQHF
TRBJ2-3,NA,NA,TRBV5-1,TGCGCCAGCAGCTGGAGAGCCGGGAGCCGCGCAGATACGCAATATTTT,CASSWRAGSRADTQYF
TRBJ2-3,few,NA,TRBV7-9,TGTGCCAGCAGCCCACAGGCCCCTCCTACGCAGTATTTT,CASSPQAPPTQYF
TRBJ1-1,NA,NA,TRBV24-1,TGTGCCACCAGTGATTCCGATGGACGGGATAACACTGAAGCTTTCTTT,CATSDSDGRDNTEAFF
TRBJ2-7,many,NA,TRBV5-1,TGCGCCAGCAGCACCGCCGGGGCCGGCTCCTACGAGCAGTACTTC,CASSTAGAGSYEQYF
TRBJ1-1,NA,NA,TRBV4-2,TGTGCCAGCAGCCAAGTAGCCCTTCTAATAGACACTGAAGCTTTCTTT,CASSQVALLIDTEAFF
TRBJ2-7,few,TRBD1,TRBV20-1,TGCAGTGCCGCTAGGTGGGGACAGGGGATCAACGAGCAGTACTTC,CSAARWGQGINEQYF
TRBJ1-2,few,NA,TRBV5-1,TGCGCCAGCAGCCCACCCGGGGCGGGTGGCTACACCTTC,CASSPPGAGGYTF
TRBJ2-1,few,NA,TRBV5-1,TGCGCCAGCAGCTTTCGATACCTCTCCTACAATGAGCAGTTCTTC,CASSFRYLSYNEQFF
TRBJ1-2,many,TRBD1,TRBV29-1,TGCAGCGTTGTCGGACAGGGGGCAGAGGGGAACTATGGCTACACCTTC,CSVVGQGAEGNYGYTF
TRBJ2-7,NA,NA,TRBV6-6,TGTGCCAGCAGTTATGTAGTGCATGGCGAGCAGTACTTC,CASSYVVHGEQYF
TRBJ1-1,few,NA,TRBV20-1,TGCAGTGCTAGCGTTCCGGGCACTGAAGCTTTCTTT,CSASVPGTEAFF
TRBJ1-5,NA,NA,TRBV5-6,TGTGCCAGCGCAGGATATCAGCCCCAGCATTTT,CASAGYQPQHF
TRBJ2-5,NA,TRBD2,TRBV14,TGTGCCAGCAGCCAGCGTCCCGGGACTAGCGGGGGGGCCGATGGAGAGACCCAGTACTTC,CASSQRPGTSGGADGETQYF
TRBJ2-5,few,NA,TRBV5-1,TGCGCCAGCAGCCCACACGGGACGACCCAAGAGACCCAGTACTTC,CASSPHGTTQETQYF
TRBJ2-4,many,TRBD2,TRBV12-3/TRBV12-4,TGTGCCAGCAGTCTACGGACTAGCGGCTTTCGGAACATTCAGTACTTC,CASSLRTSGFRNIQYF
TRBJ2-3,few,NA,TRBV24-1,TGTGCCACCAGTGATTATTTCACCGGGGCGCAGTATTTT,CATSDYFTGAQYF
TRBJ2-3,NA,NA,TRBV7-2,TGTGCCAGCACCCCCCTAGGGGGGGGGCGAGGCACAGATACGCAGTATTTT,CASTPLGGGRGTDTQYF
TRBJ2-2,many,NA,TRBV5-1,TGCGCCAGCAGCTTGGAGGGGACGAGCACCGGGGAGCTGTTTTTT,CASSLEGTSTGELFF
TRBJ1-2,NA,NA,TRBV5-1,TGCGCCAGCAGCTCGCAGGGTACGCCCGGCTACACCTTC,CASSSQGTPGYTF
TRBJ1-2,NA,NA,TRBV12-3/TRBV12-4,TGTGCCAGCAGCCCCCCAGGGACCGGCTACACCTTC,CASSPPGTGYTF
TRBJ1-2,few,NA,TRBV3-1,TGTGCCAGCGCCAGGTCGGGGGGAACTAACTATGGCTACACCTTC,CASARSGGTNYGYTF
TRBJ2-7,few,NA,TRBV7-2,TGTGCCAGCAGATATGGGGGGGGCTTGGGTGACGAGCAGTACTTC,CASRYGGGLGDEQYF
TRBJ2-2,NA,NA,TRBV7-2,TGTGCCAGCAGCCCTGGAGCATCGAACACCGGGGAGCTGTTTTTT,CASSPGASNTGELFF
TRBJ2-2,few,TRBD2,TRBV4-2,TGTGCCAGCAGCCAAGGGGGGGGTTATAACACCGGGGAGCTGTTTTTT,CASSQGGGYNTGELFF
TRBJ1-2,NA,NA,TRBV6-2/TRBV6-3,TGTGCCAGCATGCAGGGGTCAAGATCCTATGGCTACACCTTC,CASMQGSRSYGYTF
TRBJ2-3,NA,NA,TRBV19,TGTGCCAGTAAAGTTAGACGCGACACAGATACGCAGTATTTT,CASKVRRDTDTQYF
TRBJ2-3,few,NA,TRBV20-1,TGCAGTGCTAGAGAACTAGTCACAGATACGCAGTATTTT,CSARELVTDTQYF
TRBJ1-1,NA,NA,TRBV7-9,TGTGCCAGCAGCTTTCTTGTCCCTGAAGCTTTCTTT,CASSFLVPEAFF
TRBJ2-5,NA,TRBD2,TRBV29-1,TGCAGCGTTAACCCGGGAGGGGAGACCCAGTACTTC,CSVNPGGETQYF
TRBJ2-1,many,NA,TRBV12-3/TRBV12-4,TGTGCCAGCAGCCGCCTGACGCCACCGGATGAGCAGTTCTTC,CASSRLTPPDEQFF
TRBJ1-6,NA,TRBD1,TRBV5-1,TGCGCCAGCAGCGGGACAGGGCTCGGTAATTCACCCCTCCACTTT,CASSGTGLGNSPLHF
TRBJ1-3,NA,NA,TRBV29-1,TGCAGCGTTGAGGGGACTGGAAACACCATATATTTT,CSVEGTGNTIYF
TRBJ2-5,few,TRBD1,TRBV6-5,TGTGCCAGCAGTGATACGGGACAGGGGAGGGAGACCCAGTACTTC,CASSDTGQGRETQYF
TRBJ1-6,few,NA,TRBV7-2,TGTGCCAGCAGCCCCACACCTACCAATTCACCCCTCCACTTT,CASSPTPTNSPLHF
TRBJ2-3,NA,TRBD1,TRBV5-6,TGTGCCAGCAGCCGCGGCAGGGGACAGGGGACAGATACGCAGTATTTT,CASSRGRGQGTDTQYF
TRBJ2-7,NA,TRBD2,TRBV20-1,TGCAGTGCTAGAGGGTCGGGGACTAGCTCGGCCGAGCAGTACTTC,CSARGSGTSSAEQYF
TRBJ2-1,NA,TRBD2,TRBV10-3,TGTGCCACCAGGCCGGCGGGGGGCTCCTACAATGAGCAGTTCTTC,CATRPAGGSYNEQFF
TRBJ2-3,NA,NA,TRBV5-1,TGCGCCAGCAGCCCCGAGGGGGTGAATACGCAGTATTTT,CASSPEGVNTQYF
TRBJ2-7,NA,TRBD1,TRBV20-1,TGCAGTGCTAGACGCCCAGGGACAGGACCCTACGAGCAGTACTTC,CSARRPGTGPYEQYF
TRBJ2-5,few,NA,TRBV6-5,TGTGCCAGCAGTTATAGGGGGGGTAGGGAGACCCAGTACTTC,CASSYRGGRETQYF
TRBJ2-5,NA,NA,TRBV7-9,TGTGCCAGCAGCTTAGACGGGGGCTTGGAGACCCAGTACTTC,CASSLDGGLETQYF
TRBJ2-1,few,NA,TRBV9,TGTGCCAGCAGCGTGAACTACAATGAGCAGTTCTTC,CASSVNYNEQFF